The following is a TCR beta chain sequence with its context. No antigen is known for it. This sample was taken from a study of cytotoxic CD8 clonotypes in ibrutinib-treated CLL. The study's findings and limits: Lymph node repertoires were not studied, and sampling times were unmatched. Circulating CD8+ T-cell counts were tracked by baseline clonality, which exceeded that of age-matched healthy donors.

Repertoires were generated with immunoSEQ multiplex PCR, while TCRdb's copy carries only in-frame clones and drops some. The sample carries 15,000 to 20,000 clones, 50% to 75% recorded once. The germline gives CDR1 KGHSH, CDR2 LQKENI. Trimming took 0 bases from V and 6 from J; bases not matched to a gene: 7. CDR3 length: 15 residues. The input for sequencing was PBMCs, taken after 12 months of ibrutinib treatment. The TCR was taken from a human donor with chronic lymphocytic leukemia. The chain uses TRBV18 and TRBJ2-7; 8 bases align to TRBD2. Here the CDR3 reads CASSPPSGRGSEQYF. For the CDR3, the DNA is TGTGCCAGCTCACCACCTTCCGGGAGGGGGAGCGAGCAGTACTTC.